This T cell receptor beta chain was captured in a study of memory CD4+ T cells and cytomegalovirus serostatus (dated by TCRdb to about 2019). Regarding the study in general: A total of about 33 healthy Belgian adults, of whom 9 were CMV seropositive and about 25 were CMV seronegative, were included in the cohort. To replicate a published TCR-based CMV serostatus classifier, the study sequenced CD4+ memory TCRbeta repertoires from a Belgian cohort whose cytomegalovirus serostatus was known. The paper's findings and limits, for the study overall: The original-framework classifier achieved a median bootstrapped AUC of almost 0.97 with a 95% CI of 0.76-1.00 on the Belgian cohort. Of 164 previously reported CMV-associated TCRbeta sequences, approximately 70 appeared in the CD4+ memory repertoires, each in one to five individuals. The results were interpreted as suggesting that the CMV-associated TCR signature is mostly present in the CD4+ memory repertoire. Only CD4+CD45RO+ memory cells were sequenced, in contrast to the original study, in which naive and memory CD4+ and CD8+ populations were covered. For predicting CMV serostatus, the median bootstrapped AUC was 0.95 using the original framework and approximately 0.91 using a US-trained random forest.

V is clipped by 0 bases and J by 1 base, and the sequence between their germline boundaries is 10 bases long. Sequences SGDLS (CDR1) and YYNGEE (CDR2) are obtained from the germline V gene. Including the terminal cysteine and phenylalanine, the CDR3 comprises 15 residues. The entry retains the CDR3 DNA only, 45 bases that are in frame from base 1. Single viable CD3+CD4+CD8-CD45RO+ cells were sorted as memory CD4+ T cells on a FACSAria II. CMV serostatus was determined using a Roche Elecsys assay that detects serum IgG against CMV pp150, pp28, p38 and p52. Once the samples were thawed, total CD4+ T cells were enriched through positive selection using CD4 magnetic microbeads. The samples came from a different study that was designed specifically to examine the CD4+ T cell memory repertoire. Peripheral blood mononuclear cells were isolated and cryopreserved according to standard operating procedures, and serum was kept at -80 degrees C. The staining used CD3-PerCP (BW264/56), CD4-APC (RPA-T4), CD45RO-PE (UCHT1) and CD8-Pacific Orange (3B5) antibodies, and Sytox blue was used to exclude non-viable cells.

Genomic DNA was extracted from sorted cells with the Quick-DNA Microprep Kit. Amplification of TCRbeta DNA was done with the immunoSEQ hsTCRbeta kit, following the protocol from the manufacturer. TCRbeta libraries were sequenced on an Illumina MiSeq instrument. The study's own analysis went as follows. After out-of-frame sequences were removed, 2,204,828 distinct TCRbeta sequences remained, averaging about 61,000 per individual. Two values were used to score each individual: the count of roughly 180 previously reported CMV-associated TCRbeta sequences and the total count of productive distinct TCRbeta sequences. A beta-binomial model was reimplemented in Python, and scikit-learn random forests with default parameters were trained on data from the US cohort. On the Belgian cohort, classifier performance was reported as the median AUC, along with percentile confidence intervals, across 10,000 bootstrap iterations. TCRdb mirrors the immuneACCESS table, restricted to in-frame sequences. Some clones are absent from its copies; in checked studies, under half trace to an unresolved V gene, and the reason for the others is unknown. V and J calls and clone size are copied from that table; D and trimming were computed from the DNA. The table for this sample lists under 80,000 clones; roughly 78% of them were counted only once. The top ten hold approximately 2.4% of the sample.

On this clone: Its recognized antigen is unknown. It has no much larger one-base neighbor in the sample; base qualities were not kept.

The chain is assembled from TRBV9 and TRBJ1-1; TRBD1 is a weak D gene call, 5 bases matching. The sequence derives from an adult in good health and CMV-seropositive. The sequencing input was memory CD4+ T cells from blood. This receptor carries the CDR3 CASSVVGGPNTEAFF. The DNA sequence is given as TGTGCCAGCAGCGTAGTTGGGGGACCGAACACTGAAGCTTTCTTT.